This T cell receptor beta chain was captured by sequencing in a study of cytomegalovirus exposure and HLA in healthy donors. CDR3 size: 14 residues. Trimming took off 6 bases at V and 6 bases at J, with 17 bases between the two ends. Germline-derived CDR1 and CDR2 are MNHEY and SVGAGI. Researchers ran the PCR with 60 Vbeta and 13 Jbeta primers. Repertoires were generated with immunoSEQ multiplex PCR, while TCRdb's copy carries only in-frame clones and drops some. The sample lists more than 90,000 clones, around 85% occurring once. The chain recombines TRBV6-5 with TRBJ1-1; D might be TRBD1 (6 bases). The source material was PBMCs. The receptor's source is a man in his thirties or forties in good health and CMV-seronegative. The DNA of the CDR3 is TGTGCCAGCAGCTTCTCACAGGGAAGGGCTGAAGCTTTCTTT. It translates to CASSFSQGRAEAFF.